This is a list of T cell receptor beta chains from one sample in a study of blood T cell repertoires in COVID-19. Produced via immunoSEQ multiplex PCR; TCRdb's table is partial and in-frame only. This table holds tens of thousands of clones, about nine tenths found once. The sample comprised peripheral blood. Receptors originate from a woman aged 40 to 50 with active COVID-19. Both conserved end residues are part of each CDR3. D genes are given only for firm matches. Some rows mark clone size as missing; the rest say once, few, many or name a class of expanded clone.

j_call d_call clone_size v_call cdr3_aa cdr3_nt
TRBJ2-1 - few TRBV5-6 CASSLVGDEQFF TGTGCCAGCAGCTTGGTGGGCGATGAGCAGTTCTTC
TRBJ2-2 TRBD1 few TRBV2 CASRRGQGPGELFF TGTGCCAGCAGGAGGGGACAGGGACCCGGGGAGCTGTTTTTT
TRBJ2-7 TRBD1 - TRBV19 CASREGQGTNEQYF TGTGCCAGTAGGGAAGGACAGGGAACCAACGAGCAGTACTTC
TRBJ2-1 TRBD1 - TRBV6-5 CASTWGQSNEQFF TGTGCCAGCACCTGGGGACAGTCCAATGAGCAGTTCTTC
TRBJ2-7 TRBD1 - TRBV5-1 CASSLDFRGQSSYEQYF TGCGCCAGCAGCTTGGACTTTAGGGGACAGAGCTCCTACGAGCAGTACTTC
TRBJ1-2 - - TRBV2 CASREQGWYGYTF TGTGCCAGCAGGGAACAGGGCTGGTATGGCTACACCTTC
TRBJ1-5 TRBD1 - TRBV6-5 CASSPRDRGDQPQHF TGTGCCAGCAGTCCTAGGGACAGGGGCGATCAGCCCCAGCATTTT
TRBJ1-5 TRBD1 - TRBV7-8 CASSTQGAQPQHF TGTGCCAGCAGCACACAGGGGGCTCAGCCCCAGCATTTT
TRBJ2-1 - - TRBV5-5 CASSPLEDKFIF TGTGCCAGCAGCCCGCTCGAGGACAAATTTATCTTC
TRBJ2-3 TRBD2 - TRBV7-6 CASSSTLAGGAHTQYF TGTGCCAGCAGCTCAACCCTGGCGGGGGGGGCCCATACGCAGTATTTT
TRBJ2-1 - - TRBV7-3 CASSRQGGPYNEQFF TGTGCCAGCAGCCGCCAGGGAGGCCCCTACAATGAGCAGTTCTTC
TRBJ2-1 TRBD2 - TRBV7-2 CASSRTSGGGWEQFF TGTGCCAGCAGCCGGACTAGCGGGGGGGGCTGGGAGCAGTTCTTC
TRBJ2-2 - - TRBV2 CASREKLDRTQNTGELFF TGTGCCAGCAGGGAGAAGCTCGACAGGACACAAAACACCGGGGAGCTGTTTTTT
TRBJ2-5 TRBD2 - TRBV12-5 CASGSTSGGETQYF TGTGCTAGTGGTTCGACTAGCGGGGGAGAGACCCAGTACTTC
TRBJ1-4 - - TRBV14 CASSQDRPRLAEKLFF TGTGCCAGCAGCCAAGATCGTCCCAGGTTGGCTGAAAAACTGTTTTTT
TRBJ2-3 TRBD2 once TRBV7-2 CASSLDGGGLDTQYF TGTGCCAGCAGCTTAGACGGCGGGGGGTTAGATACGCAGTATTTT
TRBJ2-3 - - TRBV7-2 CASSLGTSANTDTQYF TGTGCCAGCAGCTTAGGGACTTCGGCAAACACAGATACGCAGTATTTT
TRBJ1-4 TRBD1 - TRBV7-2 CASSPTGVNEKLFF TGTGCCAGCAGCCCGACAGGGGTGAATGAAAAACTGTTTTTT
TRBJ2-2 - - TRBV5-1 CASSLGVTGTANTGELFF TGCGCCAGCAGCTTGGGGGTCACCGGGACTGCGAACACCGGGGAGCTGTTTTTT
TRBJ1-1 - - TRBV3-1/TRBV3-2 CATSTMGSTEAFF TGTGCCACCAGCACTATGGGGAGCACTGAAGCTTTCTTT
TRBJ1-2 - - TRBV20-1 CSASEADGYTF TGCAGTGCTAGTGAGGCAGATGGCTACACCTTC
TRBJ1-3 - - TRBV9 CASSREGSGNTIYF TGTGCCAGCAGCAGGGAGGGCTCAGGAAACACCATATATTTT
TRBJ2-7 TRBD2 - TRBV5-4 CASSLPGTSGGNYEQYF TGTGCCAGCAGCCTACCCGGGACTAGCGGGGGAAATTACGAGCAGTACTTC
TRBJ2-3 - once TRBV5-1 CASSLVSDRTDTQYF TGCGCCAGCAGCTTGGTTAGCGACCGCACAGATACGCAGTATTTT
TRBJ1-2 - - TRBV20-1 CSASRGGYGYTF TGCAGTGCTAGTCGGGGGGGATATGGCTACACCTTC
TRBJ2-5 - once TRBV6-2/TRBV6-3 CASSLERQWQETQYF TGTGCCAGCAGCCTTGAGAGACAGTGGCAAGAGACCCAGTACTTC
TRBJ2-1 - - TRBV11-3 CASSRNNEQFF TGTGCCAGCAGCCGTAACAATGAGCAGTTCTTC
TRBJ2-3 TRBD2 - TRBV13 CASSLARSGGPTDTQYF TGTGCCAGCAGCTTAGCACGTAGCGGGGGGCCCACAGATACGCAGTATTTT
TRBJ2-1 TRBD1 once TRBV18 CASSQGASDNEQFF TGTGCCAGCTCACAGGGGGCCTCGGACAATGAGCAGTTCTTC
TRBJ2-2 - - TRBV6-6 CASSYPGSGTGELFF TGTGCCAGCAGTTACCCTGGGTCGGGCACCGGGGAGCTGTTTTTT
TRBJ2-5 TRBD2 - TRBV5-1 CASSSGLAEETQYF TGCGCCAGCAGCTCGGGACTAGCGGAAGAGACCCAGTACTTC
TRBJ2-1 TRBD2 - TRBV7-8 CASSLGVSAGGPYEQFF TGTGCCAGCAGCTTAGGCGTTTCAGCGGGGGGGCCCTATGAGCAGTTCTTC
TRBJ1-4 - - TRBV19 CASSIGGTEKLFF TGTGCCAGTAGTATCGGAGGGACCGAAAAACTGTTTTTT
TRBJ2-1 TRBD2 - TRBV19 CASSMRVAGGTFYNEQFF TGTGCCAGTAGTATGCGGGTAGCGGGGGGAACCTTCTACAATGAGCAGTTCTTC
TRBJ2-3 TRBD1 once TRBV7-2 CASSLPRTGGSTDTQYF TGTGCCAGCAGCTTACCAAGGACAGGGGGAAGCACAGATACGCAGTATTTT
TRBJ2-3 - - TRBV11-2 CASSLLRGARPSTDTQYF TGTGCCAGCAGCTTACTCAGAGGAGCGCGCCCTAGCACAGATACGCAGTATTTT
TRBJ1-1 TRBD1 - TRBV4-2 CASSQGGQGNTEAFF TGTGCCAGCAGCCAAGGCGGACAGGGGAACACTGAAGCTTTCTTT
TRBJ2-3 - - TRBV10-3 CAISEFRGDTQYF TGTGCCATCAGTGAATTTAGAGGGGATACGCAGTATTTT
TRBJ2-7 - - TRBV30 CAWSLTRAGVEQYF TGTGCCTGGAGTCTTACGAGGGCTGGGGTCGAGCAGTACTTC
TRBJ2-3 - - TRBV7-9 CASSLTRSDTQYF TGTGCCAGCAGCTTAACTCGGTCGGATACGCAGTATTTT
TRBJ1-1 - - TRBV4-3 CASSQDFRNTEAFF TGCGCCAGCAGCCAAGATTTCCGGAACACTGAAGCTTTCTTT
TRBJ2-1 TRBD2 - TRBV15 CATSAASGGAHEQFF TGTGCCACCAGCGCTGCTAGCGGGGGGGCCCATGAGCAGTTCTTC
TRBJ2-7 - - TRBV6-5 CASKQRVSYEQYF TGTGCCAGCAAACAGCGGGTTTCCTACGAGCAGTACTTC
TRBJ1-1 - - TRBV2 CASSEGGDTEAFF TGTGCCAGCAGTGAGGGAGGGGACACTGAAGCTTTCTTT
TRBJ2-7 - once TRBV9 CASSVGVQSSYEQYF TGTGCCAGCAGCGTAGGGGTACAGTCCTCCTACGAGCAGTACTTC
TRBJ2-1 TRBD2 - TRBV11-3 CASSPQLAGVLEQFF TGTGCCAGCAGCCCCCAGTTAGCGGGGGTACTTGAGCAGTTCTTC
TRBJ1-1 - - TRBV11-1 CASSLVRSNTEAFF TGTGCCAGCAGCTTAGTGAGGAGTAACACTGAAGCTTTCTTT
TRBJ2-3 TRBD2 - TRBV4-3 CASSPPARSGGAFGDTQYF TGCGCCAGCAGCCCCCCTGCCCGGAGCGGGGGGGCATTTGGAGATACGCAGTATTTT
TRBJ1-3 - - TRBV6-6 CASSYEGVNTIYF TGTGCCAGCAGTTACGAGGGTGTAAACACCATATATTTT
TRBJ2-7 TRBD2 - TRBV6-6 CASSYRLAGADEQYF TGTGCCAGCAGTTACAGGCTAGCGGGGGCGGACGAGCAGTACTTC
TRBJ1-5 TRBD1 - TRBV6-2/TRBV6-3 CASSYAGGYNQPQHF TGTGCCAGCAGTTACGCAGGGGGATACAATCAGCCCCAGCATTTT
TRBJ1-5 TRBD1 - TRBV18 CASSAGQLYSNQPQHF TGTGCCAGCTCAGCGGGACAGTTGTATAGCAATCAGCCCCAGCATTTT
TRBJ1-4 TRBD1 - TRBV30 CAWSEGAIDEKLFF TGTGCCTGGAGCGAGGGGGCTATAGATGAAAAACTGTTTTTT
TRBJ1-1 - - TRBV15 CATNRALNTEAFF TGTGCCACCAACAGAGCTTTGAACACTGAAGCTTTCTTT
TRBJ2-4 TRBD2 once TRBV2 CATRLAGGPRNIQYF TGTGCCACCAGACTAGCGGGGGGGCCCAGGAACATTCAGTACTTC
TRBJ1-4 - - TRBV2 CASIPRVFADEKLFF TGTGCCAGCATCCCCCGGGTGTTTGCGGATGAAAAACTGTTTTTT
TRBJ1-1 - once TRBV2 CASSEGRLGTEAFF TGTGCCAGCAGTGAAGGGCGCCTCGGGACTGAAGCTTTCTTT
TRBJ1-1 TRBD1 - TRBV11-3 CASSFLVGQGRGEAFF TGTGCCAGCAGCTTCTTAGTAGGACAGGGGAGGGGTGAAGCTTTCTTT
TRBJ2-1 TRBD1 - TRBV7-3 CASSLDSRGQYNEQFF TGTGCCAGCAGCTTAGATTCGAGGGGGCAGTACAATGAGCAGTTCTTC